The T cell receptor (beta chain) under discussion was sequenced for a study of metastatic and nonmetastatic thyroid tumors. Study summary: Repertoires from blood and tumor or nodule tissue of malignant and benign thyroid patients were compared.

As handled by the study authors: Differences in CDR3 between clinicopathological groups were drawn on to build a classifier intended to discriminate distant-metastatic papillary thyroid cancer patients. TCRdb reprocessed the PCR reads via MiXCR. TCRdb's processing, not the authors' own work, is the source of the V and J calls. Of some 14,000 clones listed, about an eighth are singletons. Findings and caveats of the study: Benign nodules were reported to have significantly lower TCR beta diversity than malignant thyroid tumors, in blood and tumor.

As for this clone: Its target is unknown.

Thyroid surgery had not been preceded by any treatment in any patient. This receptor was taken from a female donor with papillary thyroid cancer or a benign thyroid nodule (not recorded which). Some clones in this sample may be carry-over from other donors' samples. The specimen was blood.

In nucleotides, the CDR3 is TGTGCCAGCAGCCCTAGCGGGAGGGCCGCCGGCGAGCAGTTCTTC. This encodes CASSPSGRAAGEQFF. The chain links TRBV7-3 to TRBJ2-1; 12 bases align to TRBD2. Germline loops: CDR1 SGHTA, CDR2 FQGTGA. This CDR3 comprises 15 residues. Trimming at V came to 5 bases and at J to 10 bases, leaving 9 bases not matched to a gene.